This T cell receptor (beta chain) was recovered during a study of blood T cells in healthy people across ages. Across the whole study: Using template switching, researchers captured about one barcoded beta molecule for each two T cells.

Then a second PCR, running roughly 7 to 11 cycles, was carried out with a sample-barcoded 5' primer and a J-beta primer mix. TCRdb re-derived calls from the 5' RACE reads in MiXCR, one entry per CDR3 protein. Here the sample spans over 1,200,000 distinct CDR3 sequences, around 55% being singletons. The germline V and J ends were trimmed by 5 bases and 6 bases, with 23 bases remaining between them. Per germline, CDR1 SGHNT and CDR2 YENEEA. This CDR3 has 16 amino acids. This receptor was taken from a man between 18 and 35 years old in good health. This chain joins TRBV11-3 and TRBJ2-7; the D gene could be TRBD1 or TRBD2 (5 bases each). The sequencing input was blood. The CDR3 loop is CASSQNPGQPRGEQYF. CDR3 nucleotide sequence: TGTGCCAGCAGCCAAAATCCGGGGCAGCCGCGAGGCGAGCAGTACTTC.